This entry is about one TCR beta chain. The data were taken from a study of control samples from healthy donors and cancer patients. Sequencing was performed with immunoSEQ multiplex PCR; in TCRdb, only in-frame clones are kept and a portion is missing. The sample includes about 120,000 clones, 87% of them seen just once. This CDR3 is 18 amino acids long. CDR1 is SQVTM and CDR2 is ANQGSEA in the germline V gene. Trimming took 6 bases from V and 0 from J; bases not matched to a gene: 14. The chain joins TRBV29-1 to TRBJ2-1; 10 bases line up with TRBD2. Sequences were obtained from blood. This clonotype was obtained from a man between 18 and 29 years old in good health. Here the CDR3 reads CSVARLAGYMGSYNEQFF. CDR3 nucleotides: TGCAGCGTAGCCCGACTAGCGGGTTACATGGGCTCCTACAATGAGCAGTTCTTC.